The present TCR beta chain was sequenced within a study of blood T cell repertoires in COVID-19. Whole-study context: The study drew acute and convalescent COVID-19 samples from the United States, Italy and Spain.

Per the original methods: For nucleated cells, counts were estimated from reference gene primer amplification. Generated by immunoSEQ multiplex PCR, the TCRdb table keeps only in-frame clones and is missing some. V and J calls and clone size come straight from that table; D and trimming were deduced from the DNA. In the table there are about 300,000 clones, more than 70% of which are singletons. Trimming took off 2 bases at V and 4 bases at J, with 7 bases between the two ends. CDR1 and CDR2 (germline): SGHVS, FQNEAQ. The CDR3 runs to 13 residues. The clonotype originates from a woman between 45 and 65 years old with acute or convalescent COVID-19. Sequencing was done on a sample of peripheral blood. The chain has TRBV7-8 and TRBJ2-3; no reliable D call. The CDR3 spells CASSLSTSDTQYF. The CDR3 coding sequence is TGTGCCAGCAGCTTAAGTACTTCAGATACGCAGTATTTT.